This TCR beta chain was sequenced for a study of cytomegalovirus exposure and HLA in healthy donors. Overall study context: The 500 to 750 first-cohort repertoires and the 95 to 150 validation repertoires shared the same platform, a later analysis reported.

The table came from immunoSEQ multiplex PCR; TCRdb's copy has only in-frame clones and leaves some out. The data contain about 220,000 clones, about 91% of them seen just once; the ten biggest clones take up 2.5% to 3.5%. The CDR3 consists of 14 residues. V was shortened by 1 base and J by 4 bases, with 11 bases between the two germline ends. Germline loops: CDR1 MGHRA, CDR2 YSYEKL. Study conclusions and caveats: TCR sequences were mostly rare, though some public TCRs occurred in many donors.

On this clone: No antigen is known for it.

The sequence was obtained from a woman between 18 and 29 years old in good health and CMV-seronegative. Sequences were obtained from PBMCs. The gene calls are TRBV4-1 and TRBJ2-7; D gene ambiguous. In nucleotides, the CDR3 is TGCGCCAGCAGCCAAGCCTCCCGTAGTTACGAGCAGTACTTC. As protein: CASSQASRSYEQYF.